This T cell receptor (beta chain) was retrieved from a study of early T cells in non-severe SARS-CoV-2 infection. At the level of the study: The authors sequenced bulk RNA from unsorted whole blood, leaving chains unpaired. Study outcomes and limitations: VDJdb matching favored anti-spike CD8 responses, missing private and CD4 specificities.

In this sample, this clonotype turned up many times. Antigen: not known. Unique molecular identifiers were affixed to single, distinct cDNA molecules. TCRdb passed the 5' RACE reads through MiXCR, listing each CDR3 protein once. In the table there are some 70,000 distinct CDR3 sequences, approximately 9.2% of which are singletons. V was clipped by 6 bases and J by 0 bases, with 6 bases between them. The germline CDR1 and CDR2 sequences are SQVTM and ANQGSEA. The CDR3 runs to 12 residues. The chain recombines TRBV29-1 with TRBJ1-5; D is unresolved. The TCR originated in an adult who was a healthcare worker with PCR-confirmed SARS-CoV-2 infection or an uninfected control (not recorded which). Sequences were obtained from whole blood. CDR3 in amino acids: CSVPYSNQPQHF. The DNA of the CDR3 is TGCAGCGTCCCATATAGCAATCAGCCCCAGCATTTT.